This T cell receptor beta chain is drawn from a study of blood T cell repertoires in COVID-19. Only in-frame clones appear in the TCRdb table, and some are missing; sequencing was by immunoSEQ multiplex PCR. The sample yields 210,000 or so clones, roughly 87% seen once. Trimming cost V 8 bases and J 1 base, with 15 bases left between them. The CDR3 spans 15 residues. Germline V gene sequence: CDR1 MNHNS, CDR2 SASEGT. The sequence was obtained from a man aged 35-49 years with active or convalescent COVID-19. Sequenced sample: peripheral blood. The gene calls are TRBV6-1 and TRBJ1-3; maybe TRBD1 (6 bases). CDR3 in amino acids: CASGSTQGSGNTIYF. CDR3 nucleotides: TGTGCCAGCGGATCAACTCAGGGGTCTGGAAACACCATATATTTT.